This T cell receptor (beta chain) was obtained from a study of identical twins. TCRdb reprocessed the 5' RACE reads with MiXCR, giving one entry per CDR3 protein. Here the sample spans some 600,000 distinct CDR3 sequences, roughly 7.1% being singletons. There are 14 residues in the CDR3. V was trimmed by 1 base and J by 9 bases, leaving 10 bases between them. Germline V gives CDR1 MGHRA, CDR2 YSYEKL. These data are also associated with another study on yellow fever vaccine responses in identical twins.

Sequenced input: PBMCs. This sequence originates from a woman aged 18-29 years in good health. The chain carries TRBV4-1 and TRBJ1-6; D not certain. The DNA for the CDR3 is TGCGCCAGCAGCCAAGGTTCCTGGGGTTCACCCCTCCACTTT. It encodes CASSQGSWGSPLHF.